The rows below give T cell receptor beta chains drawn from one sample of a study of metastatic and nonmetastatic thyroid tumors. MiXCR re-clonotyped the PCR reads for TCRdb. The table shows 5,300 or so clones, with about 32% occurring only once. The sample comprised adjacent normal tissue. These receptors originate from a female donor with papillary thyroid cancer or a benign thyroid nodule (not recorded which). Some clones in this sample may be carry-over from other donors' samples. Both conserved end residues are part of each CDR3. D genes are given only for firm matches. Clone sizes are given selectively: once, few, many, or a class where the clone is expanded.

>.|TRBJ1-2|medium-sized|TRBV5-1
CASSRTDANYGYTF
TGCGCCAGCAGCCGGACGGACGCCAACTATGGCTACACCTTC
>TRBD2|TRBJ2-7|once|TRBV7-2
CASSSQLAGDYEQYF
TGTGCCAGCAGCTCTCAACTAGCGGGGGACTACGAGCAGTACTTC
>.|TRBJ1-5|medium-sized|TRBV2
CASSEGRVGGQPQHF
TGTGCCAGCAGTGAGGGCAGGGTGGGAGGTCAGCCCCAGCATTTT
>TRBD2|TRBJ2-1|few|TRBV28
CASSIGTSSYNEQFF
TGTGCCAGCAGCATCGGGACTAGCAGTTACAATGAGCAGTTCTTC
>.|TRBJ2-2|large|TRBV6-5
CASSYRKNTGELFF
TGTGCCAGCAGTTACCGCAAGAACACCGGGGAGCTGTTTTTT
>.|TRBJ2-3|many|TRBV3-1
CASSPVGLADTQYF
TGTGCCAGCAGCCCCGTGGGTCTCGCAGATACGCAGTATTTT
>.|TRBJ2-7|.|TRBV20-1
CSARITGSTGQYF
TGCAGTGCTAGGATCACAGGGAGTACGGGGCAGTACTTC
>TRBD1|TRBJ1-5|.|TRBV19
CASSTQGVAGQPQHF
TGTGCCAGTAGTACACAGGGGGTCGCGGGTCAGCCCCAGCATTTT
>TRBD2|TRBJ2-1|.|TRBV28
CASTTIAGASNEQFF
TGTGCCAGCACAACAATAGCGGGAGCAAGTAATGAGCAGTTCTTC
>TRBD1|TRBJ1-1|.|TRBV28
CASRPSQGGTEAFF
TGTGCCAGCAGACCCAGTCAGGGGGGAACTGAAGCTTTCTTT
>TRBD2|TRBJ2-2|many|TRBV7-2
CASSLSGGAPGELFF
TGTGCCAGCAGCTTGAGCGGGGGGGCCCCCGGGGAGCTGTTTTTT